Following are 5 T cell receptor beta chains from one sample sequenced in a study of blood T cell repertoires in COVID-19. Clones were sequenced by immunoSEQ multiplex PCR, and TCRdb holds only the in-frame ones, with some missing. The sample has some 220,000 clones; approximately 78% are singletons. Sequenced input: peripheral blood. Source of these receptors: a woman between 70 and 85 years old with COVID-19, enrolled during active disease.

The chain joins TRBV24-1 to TRBJ1-3; maybe TRBD1 (6 bases). The germline V gene has CDR1 KGHDR and CDR2 SFDVKD. Trimming stripped 2 bases from V and 5 bases from J, with 15 bases between. The CDR3 covers 16 residues. The CDR3 DNA reads TGTGCCACCAGTGATTCCTCTGCAGGGACAAGAAACACCATATATTTT. Residues: CATSDSSAGTRNTIYF.

The DNA of the CDR3 is TGTGCCAGCAGCTTAGGGCGGGGGGGCGTGAACACTGAAGCTTTCTTT. Its protein is CASSLGRGGVNTEAFF. V and J are TRBV7-9 and TRBJ1-1, with D possibly matching TRBD1 (6 bases). This CDR3 region has 16 residues. Germline CDR1 reads SEHNR; CDR2 reads FQNEAQ (reference sequence). Trimming stripped 1 base from V and 0 bases from J, with 12 bases between.

The V and J genes are TRBV4-3 and TRBJ1-5, with D possibly matching TRBD1 (6 bases). The germline CDR1 and CDR2 sequences are LGHNA and YSLEER. The CDR3 is made up of 14 amino acids. V was clipped by 1 base and J by 4 bases, with 8 bases between them. CDR3 sequence: CASSQGRGNQPQHF. CDR3 DNA: TGCGCCAGCAGCCAAGGCAGGGGAAATCAGCCCCAGCATTTT.

This rearrangement joins TRBV28 to TRBJ1-5, with 7 bases lining up with TRBD1. This CDR3 is 16 amino acids long. The germline V gene encodes CDR1 MDHEN and CDR2 SYDVKM. After removal of 8 bases from V and 0 bases from J, the junction contained 10 bases not matched to a gene. This chain's CDR3 is CASLTPGQFSNQPQHF. DNA for the CDR3: TGTGCCAGCCTTACTCCGGGACAGTTTAGCAATCAGCCCCAGCATTTT.

This chain links TRBV7-9 with TRBJ2-2; no clear D. The germline V gene encodes CDR1 SEHNR and CDR2 FQNEAQ (reference sequence). CDR3 length: 14 residues. Trimming took off 4 bases at V and 0 bases at J, with 6 bases between the two ends. The CDR3 region is CASSSGSNTGELFF. The CDR3 nucleotides are TGTGCCAGCAGCTCGGGTTCGAACACCGGGGAGCTGTTTTTT.